This T cell receptor beta chain emerged from a study of T cells in narcolepsy. Study-level results: Autoreactive clone sequences were missing from some blood memory CD4+ repertoires. Comparing one patient's CSF and blood CD4+ clonotypes highlighted HCRT- and TRIB2-specific autoreactive clonotypes.

Concerning this clone: Its antigen is unknown.

TCRdb keeps only in-frame clones here, not all; method: immunoSEQ multiplex PCR. Among about 34,000 clones listed, 81% were seen once. The CDR3 is made up of 15 amino acids. CDR1 and CDR2 (germline): SGHNT, YENEEA. V lost 3 bases and J lost 4; bases outside the gene matches: 8. The rearrangement links TRBV11-3 to TRBJ1-1; 7 bases align to TRBD1. The specimen was memory (CD45RA-) CD4+ T cells from blood. This TCR came from a human donor in good health. CDR3 nucleotide sequence: TGTGCCAGCAGCTTGGAGGGGGCCTTGAGCACTGAAGCTTTCTTT. Translation gives CASSLEGALSTEAFF.